Shown below are 17 T cell receptor beta chains from a single sample sequenced in a study of a mutant IDH1 vaccine in newly diagnosed glioma. Antigens for these TCRs are unknown. Stated time point: week 35, safety follow-up. Doses consisted of 300 ug of mutant IDH1 20-mer peptide each, paired with topical imiquimod. The protocol was immunoSEQ multiplex PCR, while the TCRdb copy is restricted to in-frame clones and leaves out a portion. The sample holds 50,000 to 70,000 clones, approximately 81% seen once. The sequencing here drew on PBMCs, taken from a glioma patient whose treatment included an IDH1 peptide vaccine. The source is a young man with glioma.

The chain joins TRBV11-2 to TRBJ2-7; D is possibly TRBD1 (5 bases). Germline V gene sequence: CDR1 SGHAT, CDR2 FQNNGV. V was clipped by 6 bases and J by 4 bases, with 13 bases between them. The CDR3 runs 13 residues. In nucleotides, the CDR3 is TGTGCCAGCAGTGGGCAGGGAACTTACGAGCAGTACTTC. Translated, it gives CASSGQGTYEQYF. Looking up the rest from reference TRBV11-2 and TRBJ2-7 gives the full variable domain: EAGVAQSPRYKIIEKRQSVAFWCNPISGHATLYWYQQILGQGPKLLIQFQNNGVVDDSQLPKDRFSAERLKGVDSTLKIQPAKLEDSAVYLCASSGQGTYEQYFGPGTRLTVT.

This clone came up once. The J gene is TRBJ2-3, the V gene TRBV29-1; 8 nucleotides align to TRBD2. The J segment lost 2 bases and the V segment lost 5 bases, leaving 6 bases of the junction unmatched. The germline V gene encodes CDR1 SQVTM and CDR2 ANQGSEA. The CDR3 covers 14 residues. CDR3 region: CSVNLAGTTDTQYF. The CDR3 nucleotides are TGCAGCGTTAACTTAGCGGGGACCACAGATACGCAGTATTTT.

The gene calls are TRBV7-9 and TRBJ1-1; possible D gene TRBD1, 5 bases. The CDR3 spans 13 residues. Germline CDR1 and CDR2: SEHNR and FQNEAQ (reference sequence). V gave up 6 bases and J gave up 0 bases, with 8 bases separating them. CDR3 region: CASRGGVNTEAFF. The CDR3 DNA sequence: TGTGCCAGCAGGGGGGGAGTGAACACTGAAGCTTTCTTT.

The chain has TRBV6-5 and TRBJ1-5; D is unresolved. From germline, CDR1 is MNHEY and CDR2 SVGAGI. Trimming pared 0 bases from V and 2 bases from J, leaving 8 bases between. This CDR3 is built from 15 residues. Written as DNA, the CDR3 is TGTGCCAGCAGTTACTCCACCATTGGCAATCAGCCCCAGCATTTT. Translated, it gives CASSYSTIGNQPQHF.

This clone was detected once. V gene TRBV7-7 combines with J gene TRBJ1-4, with TRBD1 matching 7 bases. J was trimmed by 7 bases and V by 5 bases; bases with no gene match: 13. This CDR3 has 16 residues. Germline V gene sequence: CDR1 SSHAT, CDR2 FNYEAQ (reference sequence). Here the CDR3 reads CASSPTYRGKCEKLFF. The CDR3 region has the DNA TGTGCCAGCAGCCCGACCTACAGGGGCAAGTGTGAAAAACTGTTTTTT.

This chain connects TRBV27 to TRBJ1-5; 9 nucleotides line up with TRBD1. The CDR3 sequence is 13 residues long. Looked up from germline, CDR1 is MNHEY and CDR2 is SMNVEV (reference sequence). V trimming: 6 bases; J trimming: 8 bases; junction bases outside the gene matches: 5. Written as DNA, the CDR3 is TGTGCCAGCAGCGACACAGGGGGCGAGCCCCAGCATTTT. It is translated as CASSDTGGEPQHF.

The rearrangement links TRBV27 to TRBJ2-1, with D tentatively TRBD1 (6 bases). Germline V lookup: CDR1 MNHEY, CDR2 SMNVEV (reference sequence). The germline V and J ends were trimmed by 5 bases and 5 bases, with 10 bases remaining between them. The CDR3 loop spans 13 amino acids. The CDR3 DNA follows: TGTGCCAGCAGTGGGTGGACAGACAATGAGCAGTTCTTC. Translation: CASSGWTDNEQFF.

The chain uses TRBV5-6 and TRBJ2-5, with 11 bases that match TRBD2. The junction had 9 bases not matched to a gene; V was cut back by 1 base and J by 4 bases. This CDR3 has 17 amino acids. CDR1 and CDR2 (germline): SGHDT, YYEEEE. The CDR3 DNA sequence: TGTGCCAGCAGCTTGAGCCCTAGCGGGGGGATTTCAGAGACCCAGTACTTC. Translation gives CASSLSPSGGISETQYF.

The V and J genes are TRBV28 and TRBJ1-1; 8 nucleotides match TRBD1. Germline trimming cut 6 bases from V and 4 bases from J; bases unmatched to any gene: 7. Per the germline V gene, CDR1 is MDHEN and CDR2 is SYDVKM. The CDR3 runs 14 residues. CDR3 sequence reads: CASRRGQGVTEAFF. The CDR3 coding sequence is TGTGCCAGCAGGCGTGGACAGGGAGTCACTGAAGCTTTCTTT.

The chain combines TRBV5-4 with TRBJ1-1; D ambiguous. The CDR3 runs to 15 residues. Germline V gene lookup returns CDR1 SGHNT and CDR2 YYREEE (reference sequence). V was shortened by 2 bases and J by 0 bases, with 11 bases between the two germline ends. In DNA form, the CDR3 reads TGTGCCAGCAGCTTTGGCGGGTTTATGAACACTGAAGCTTTCTTT. Translated, it gives CASSFGGFMNTEAFF.

The V call is TRBV9, the J call TRBJ1-6; no definite D call. The CDR3 length is 15 residues. Germline assignment: CDR1 SGDLS and CDR2 YYNGEE. With 0 bases removed from V and 0 bases from J, the gap between germline ends came to 4 bases. The CDR3 coding sequence is TGTGCCAGCAGCGTAGCTGGCTCCTATAATTCACCCCTCCACTTT. Translation: CASSVAGSYNSPLHF.

The chain carries TRBV7-2 and TRBJ1-1; 7 positions agree with TRBD1. The CDR3 has 17 amino acids. The junction had 13 bases not matched to a gene; V was cut back by 5 bases and J by 1 base. In germline, CDR1 is SGHTA, CDR2 FQGNSA. CDR3 nucleotide sequence: TGTGCCAGCAGCCAGTTCGGAGGGGGCTGGGGGAACACTGAAGCTTTCTTT. As protein: CASSQFGGGWGNTEAFF.

J is TRBJ2-1 and V is TRBV7-8; D might be TRBD2 (5 bases). The CDR3 is made up of 18 amino acids. V shed 1 base and J shed 7 bases, with 23 bases lying between them. The germline V gene has CDR1 SGHVS and CDR2 FQNEAQ. CDR3 sequence (DNA): TGTGCCAGCAGCTTAGTAGGAACGGGGAACGATTACCAAAATGAGCAGTTCTTC. This encodes CASSLVGTGNDYQNEQFF.

V usage is TRBV7-9 and J usage is TRBJ1-3; D not resolved. Trimming took 4 bases from V and 10 from J, leaving 14 bases between them. The CDR3 loop spans 13 amino acids. CDR1 is SEHNR and CDR2 is FQNEAQ in the germline V gene (reference sequence). The CDR3 loop is CASSSPWTDTIYF. In DNA, the CDR3 is TGTGCCAGCAGCTCACCGTGGACGGATACCATATATTTT.

The chain carries TRBV4-2 and TRBJ1-5; 8 bases match TRBD1. Trimming at V came to 1 base and at J to 0 bases, leaving 8 bases not matched to a gene. Germline V gives CDR1 LGHNA, CDR2 YNFKEQ. The CDR3 has 18 amino acids. CDR3 in amino acids: CASSQGTGMKYSNQPQHF. CDR3 bases: TGTGCCAGCAGCCAAGGGACAGGGATGAAATATAGCAATCAGCCCCAGCATTTT.

This chain uses TRBV7-9 with TRBJ2-4; tentatively, D is TRBD2 (6 bases). The CDR3 extends over 13 amino acids. Germline values: CDR1 SEHNR, CDR2 FQNEAQ (reference sequence). V was clipped by 2 bases and J by 7 bases, with 9 bases between them. The CDR3 DNA reads TGTGCCAGCAGCTTACCGGGGGTTAACATTCAGTACTTC. This gives the protein CASSLPGVNIQYF.

This rearrangement joins TRBV5-4 to TRBJ2-6; D might be TRBD1 or TRBD2, each matching 5 bases. The CDR3 consists of 15 residues. V was trimmed by 2 bases and J by 3 bases, leaving 9 bases between them. Per the germline V gene, CDR1 is SGHNT and CDR2 is YYREEE (reference sequence). CDR3: CASSFPGSGANVLTF. CDR3 sequence (DNA): TGTGCCAGCAGCTTTCCAGGGAGTGGGGCCAACGTCCTGACTTTC.